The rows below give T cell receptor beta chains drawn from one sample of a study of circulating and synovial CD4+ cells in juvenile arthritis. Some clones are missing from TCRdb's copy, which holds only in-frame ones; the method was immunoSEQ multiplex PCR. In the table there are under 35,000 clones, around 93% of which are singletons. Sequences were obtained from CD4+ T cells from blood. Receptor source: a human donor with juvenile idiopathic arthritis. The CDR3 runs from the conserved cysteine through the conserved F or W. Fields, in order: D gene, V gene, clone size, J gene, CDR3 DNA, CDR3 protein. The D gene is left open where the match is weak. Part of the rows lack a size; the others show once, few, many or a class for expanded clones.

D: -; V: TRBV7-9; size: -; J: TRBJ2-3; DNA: TGTGCCAGCAGCCCCGGGACTCGCGGGCAAACAGATACGCAGTATTTT; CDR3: CASSPGTRGQTDTQYF
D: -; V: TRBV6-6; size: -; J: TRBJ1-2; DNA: TGTGCCAGCAGTCAACTTTACGGCTACACCTTC; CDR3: CASSQLYGYTF
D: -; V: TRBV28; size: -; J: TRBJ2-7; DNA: TGTGCCAGCAGCAGACGGACTCCGTACGAGCAGTACTTC; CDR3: CASSRRTPYEQYF
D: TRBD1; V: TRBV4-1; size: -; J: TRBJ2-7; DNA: TGCGCCAGCAGGCGAACTGGACAGGGGTCCTACGAGCAGTACTTC; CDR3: CASRRTGQGSYEQYF
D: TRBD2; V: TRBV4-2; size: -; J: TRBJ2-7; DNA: TGTGCCAGCAGCCAAGAGAGACTAGCGCTAACCTACGAGCAGTACTTC; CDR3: CASSQERLALTYEQYF
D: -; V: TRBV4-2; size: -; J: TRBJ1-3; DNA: TGTGCCAGCAGCCAAGAGTCTCGGGGACTTGGAAACACCATATATTTT; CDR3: CASSQESRGLGNTIYF
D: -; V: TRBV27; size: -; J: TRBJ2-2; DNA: TGTGCCAGCAAAAGGGGGGGGAACACCGGGGAGCTGTTTTTT; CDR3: CASKRGGNTGELFF
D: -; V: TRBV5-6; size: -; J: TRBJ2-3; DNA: TGTGCCAGCAGCTTGGGGTTTCCGTATCTAGGCACAGATACGCAGTATTTT; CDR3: CASSLGFPYLGTDTQYF
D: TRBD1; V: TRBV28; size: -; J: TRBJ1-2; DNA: TGTGCCAGCATCCTCAGTGGGACAGGGAACTATGGCTACACCTTC; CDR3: CASILSGTGNYGYTF
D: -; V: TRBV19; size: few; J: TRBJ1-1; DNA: TGTGCCAGTAGTCGAATTAGTACTGAAGCTTTCTTT; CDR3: CASSRISTEAFF
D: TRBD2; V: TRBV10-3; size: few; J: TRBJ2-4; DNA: TGTGCCATCAATAGCGGGAGGGCCGACCTTCCGTACTTC; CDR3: CAINSGRADLPYF
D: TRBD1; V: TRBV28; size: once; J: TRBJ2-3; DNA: TGTGCCAGCAGTTTAGCCCCCTCCGGGACAGGGGGCGTAGGAGATACGCAGTATTTT; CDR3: CASSLAPSGTGGVGDTQYF
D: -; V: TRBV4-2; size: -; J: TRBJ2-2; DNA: TGTGCCAGCAGCCCACTCGTACAGCTAAACACCGGGGAGCTGTTTTTT; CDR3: CASSPLVQLNTGELFF
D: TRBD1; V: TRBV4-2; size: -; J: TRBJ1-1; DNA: TGTGCCAGCAGCCTCGACAGGGTCGCTGAAGCTTTCTTT; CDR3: CASSLDRVAEAFF
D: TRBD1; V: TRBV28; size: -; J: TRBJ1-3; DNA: TGTGCCAGCATTCCAGGGGGGACAGGGGGAGATCGCTCTGGAAACACCATATATTTT; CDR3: CASIPGGTGGDRSGNTIYF
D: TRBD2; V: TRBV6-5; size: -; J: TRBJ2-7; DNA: TGTGCCAGCAGACGACTAGCGGTCTACGAGCAGTACTTC; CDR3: CASRRLAVYEQYF
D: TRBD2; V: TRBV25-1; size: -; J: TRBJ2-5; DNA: TGTGCCAGCAGGGCGTCTCTAGCGGGAGTAGAGACCCAGTACTTC; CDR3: CASRASLAGVETQYF
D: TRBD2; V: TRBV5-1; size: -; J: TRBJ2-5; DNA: TGCGCCAGCAGCCCTGGGACTAGCGGAGCTCAAGAGACCCAGTACTTC; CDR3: CASSPGTSGAQETQYF
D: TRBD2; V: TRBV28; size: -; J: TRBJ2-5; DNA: TGTGCCAGCAGTTTACTGGCGGGAGGGCCAAACTTC; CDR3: CASSLLAGGPNF
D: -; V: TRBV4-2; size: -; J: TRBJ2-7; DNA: TGTGCCAGCAGCCAACCCGGGACACCACTCTACGAGCAGTACTTC; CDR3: CASSQPGTPLYEQYF
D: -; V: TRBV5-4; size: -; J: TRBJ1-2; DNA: TGTGCCAGCAGCTTGGATGTGGCAGGGACAATTTATGGCTACACCTTC; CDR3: CASSLDVAGTIYGYTF
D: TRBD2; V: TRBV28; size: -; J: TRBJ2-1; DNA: TGTGCCAGCAGTTTTCGTCTAGCGGGAGTCAATGAGCAGTTCTTC; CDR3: CASSFRLAGVNEQFF
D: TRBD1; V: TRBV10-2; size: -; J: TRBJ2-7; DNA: TGCGCCAGTTTACAGGGGTTCTACTCCTACGAGCAGTACTTC; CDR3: CASLQGFYSYEQYF
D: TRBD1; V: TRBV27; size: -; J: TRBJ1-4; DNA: TGTGCCAGCAGTGTCGGGCTGTTCCTGGGACAGGGAGGGGAAAAACTGTTTTTT; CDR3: CASSVGLFLGQGGEKLFF
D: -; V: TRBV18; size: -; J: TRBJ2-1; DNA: TGTGCCAGCTCATTGGTGCGTAGCGTCCGCCTCAACCTCTCCAATGAGCAGTTCTTC; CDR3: CASSLVRSVRLNLSNEQFF
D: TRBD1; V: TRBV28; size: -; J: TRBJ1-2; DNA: TGTGCCAGCATCCAGTGGGACAGGGCCTATGGCTACACCTTC; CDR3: CASIQWDRAYGYTF
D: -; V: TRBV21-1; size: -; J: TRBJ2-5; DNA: TGTGCCAGCAGCAAATGTGGATGCCAAAAAGGGCAGGGGCAAGAGACCCAGTACTTC; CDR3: CASSKCGCQKGQGQETQYF
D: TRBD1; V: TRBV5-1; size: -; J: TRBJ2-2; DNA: TGCGCCAGCAGCGCCGGGACAGCGAACACCGGGGAGCTGTTTTTT; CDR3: CASSAGTANTGELFF
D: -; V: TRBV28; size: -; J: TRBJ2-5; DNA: TGTGCCAGCAGTTTAGAAAAGAACACAAGGACCCAGTACTTC; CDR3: CASSLEKNTRTQYF
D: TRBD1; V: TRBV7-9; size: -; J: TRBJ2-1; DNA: TGTGCCAGCAGCTTAGGGGGGACAGTCTCCTACAATGAGCAGTTCTTC; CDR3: CASSLGGTVSYNEQFF
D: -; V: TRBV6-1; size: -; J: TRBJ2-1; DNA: TGTGCCAGCAGTGAAATCCGGGACAATGAGCAGTTCTTC; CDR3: CASSEIRDNEQFF
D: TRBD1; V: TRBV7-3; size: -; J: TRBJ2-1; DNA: TGTGCCAGCAGCTTAACAACAGGGGGGAGCTCCTACAATGAGCAGTTCTTC; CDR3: CASSLTTGGSSYNEQFF
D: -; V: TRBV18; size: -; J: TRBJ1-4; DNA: TGTGCCAGCTCACCACAGAGAAGCAATGAAAAACTGTTTTTT; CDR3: CASSPQRSNEKLFF
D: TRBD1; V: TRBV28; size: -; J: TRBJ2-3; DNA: TGTGCCAGCAGTTCAGGGGGCCACACCACAGATACGCAGTATTTT; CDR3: CASSSGGHTTDTQYF
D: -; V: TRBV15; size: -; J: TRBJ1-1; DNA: TGTGCCACCAGCAGAGATAATATGAACACTGAAGCTTTCTTT; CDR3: CATSRDNMNTEAFF
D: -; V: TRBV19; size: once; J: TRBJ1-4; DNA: TGTGCCAGTGCGGGAGGGGATGGAGAAAAACTGTTTTTT; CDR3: CASAGGDGEKLFF
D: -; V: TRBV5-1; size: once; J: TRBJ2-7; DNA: TGCGCCAGCAGCGCATCAGGGGTCTCCTACGAGCAGTACTTC; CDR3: CASSASGVSYEQYF
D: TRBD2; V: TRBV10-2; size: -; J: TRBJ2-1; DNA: TGCGCCAGCAGCGGGAGGGCCTCCTACAATGAGCAGTTCTTC; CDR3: CASSGRASYNEQFF
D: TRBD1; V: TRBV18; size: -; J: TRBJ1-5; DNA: TGTGCCAGCTCACTGGGACAGGGAAGAGGTCAGCCCCAGCATTTT; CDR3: CASSLGQGRGQPQHF
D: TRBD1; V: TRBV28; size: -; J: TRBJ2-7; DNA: TGTGCCAGCAGTTTATCCCCGGGACAGGTATACTACGAGCAGTACTTC; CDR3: CASSLSPGQVYYEQYF
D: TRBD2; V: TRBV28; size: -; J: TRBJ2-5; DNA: TGTGCCAGCAGTTTATGGGGGACTAGGGGCCAAGAGACCCAGTACTTC; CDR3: CASSLWGTRGQETQYF
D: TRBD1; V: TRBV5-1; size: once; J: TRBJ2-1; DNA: TGCGCCAGCAGCCTCGGACAGGGCTCCTACAATGAGCAGTTCTTC; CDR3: CASSLGQGSYNEQFF